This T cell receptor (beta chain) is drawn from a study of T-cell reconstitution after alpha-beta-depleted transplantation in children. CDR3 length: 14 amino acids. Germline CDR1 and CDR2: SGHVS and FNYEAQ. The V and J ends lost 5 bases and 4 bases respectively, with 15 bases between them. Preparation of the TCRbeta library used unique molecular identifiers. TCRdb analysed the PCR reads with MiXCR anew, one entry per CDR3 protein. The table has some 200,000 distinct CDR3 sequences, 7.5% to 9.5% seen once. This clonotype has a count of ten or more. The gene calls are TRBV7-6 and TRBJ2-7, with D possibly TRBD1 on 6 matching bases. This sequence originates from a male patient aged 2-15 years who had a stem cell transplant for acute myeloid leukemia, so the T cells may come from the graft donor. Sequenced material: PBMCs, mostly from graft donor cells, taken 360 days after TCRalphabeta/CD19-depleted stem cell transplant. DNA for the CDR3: TGTGCCAGCAGCCCACAGGGATGGGGTTACGAGCAGTACTTC. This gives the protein CASSPQGWGYEQYF. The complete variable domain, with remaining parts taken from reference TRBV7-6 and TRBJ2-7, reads GAGVSQSPRYKVTKRGQDVALRCDPISGHVSLYWYRQALGQGPEFLTYFNYEAQQDKSGLPNDRFSAERPEGSISTLTIQRTEQRDSAMYRCASSPQGWGYEQYFGPGTRLTVT.